This TCR beta chain derives from a study of T cell changes during pregnancy in multiple sclerosis. The germline V gene encodes CDR1 SGHRS and CDR2 YFSETQ. This CDR3 has 14 amino acids. V dropped 2 bases and J dropped 0 bases, with 8 bases sitting between them. Sequencing used immunoSEQ multiplex PCR; TCRdb keeps in-frame clones, though not all of them. The sample includes over 45,000 clones, roughly nine tenths of them seen just once. This clonotype was sampled from a female donor with multiple sclerosis, enrolled in a pregnancy study. This chain uses TRBV5-1 with TRBJ1-1; maybe TRBD1 (6 bases). The sequencing used CD4+ T cells from peripheral blood mononuclear cells, collected in the third trimester of pregnancy. As DNA, the CDR3 is TGCGCCAGCAGCTTACAGGGTGTGAACACTGAAGCTTTCTTT. Its protein product is CASSLQGVNTEAFF.